The next 17 T cell receptor beta chains were all read from a single sample in a study of blood T cell repertoires in COVID-19. The assay was immunoSEQ multiplex PCR, and TCRdb's table has in-frame clones only and misses some. The sample shows approximately 110,000 clones, around 83% of them seen only once. Sequences were obtained from peripheral blood. Every receptor here comes from a man aged 70-80 years with acute or convalescent COVID-19.

CDR3 amino acids: CASGQGTETQYF. The DNA of the CDR3 is TGTGCCAGCGGACAGGGGACAGAGACCCAGTACTTC. The chain links TRBV28 to TRBJ2-5; 9 nucleotides line up with TRBD1. The germline V gene encodes CDR1 MDHEN and CDR2 SYDVKM. The CDR3 contains 12 residues. V was pared by 8 bases and J by 4 bases, with 2 bases of the junction left unmatched.

The V call is TRBV21-1, the J call TRBJ2-7; the tabulated D call, TRBD2, remains unverified against the DNA. TRBV21-1 is marked as a pseudogene. The CDR3 runs to 17 residues. The CDR3 reads CASSKNGTSGTSGEQYF. Written as DNA, the CDR3 is TGTGCCAGCAGCAAAAATGGGACTAGCGGGACCTCTGGCGAGCAGTACTTC.

This clone was detected only once. V and J are TRBV7-8 and TRBJ1-1; 7 bases agree with TRBD1. The V gene end was trimmed by 2 bases and the J gene end by 4 bases; junction bases not matched to a gene: 7. CDR3 size: 15 residues. Germline CDR1 and CDR2: SGHVS and FQNEAQ. CDR3 loop: CASSLNSGTVTEAFF. The CDR3 region has the DNA TGTGCCAGCAGCTTAAATTCGGGGACAGTCACTGAAGCTTTCTTT. The full variable domain, rest sourced from reference TRBV7-8 and TRBJ1-1, is GAGVSQSPRYKVAKRGQDVALRCDPISGHVSLFWYQQALGQGPEFLTYFQNEAQLDKSGLPSDRFFAERPEGSVSTLKIQRTQQEDSAVYLCASSLNSGTVTEAFFGQGTRLTVV.

The chain joins TRBV19 to TRBJ2-3, with 8 bases identical to TRBD1. This CDR3 has 17 residues. The germline V gene encodes CDR1 LNHDA and CDR2 SQIVND (reference sequence). With 6 bases clipped from V and 3 bases from J, the junction kept 14 bases outside the gene matches. In DNA, the CDR3 is TGTGCCAGTAGAATCGTAGGACAGGGAGAAGGGACAGATACGCAGTATTTT. Its translation is CASRIVGQGEGTDTQYF.

The chain recombines TRBV5-1 with TRBJ1-6; the D gene is possibly TRBD1 (5 bases). Trimming left V 1 base short and J 5 bases short, with 10 bases between. This CDR3 is built from 15 residues. Germline CDR1 is SGHRS and CDR2 is YFSETQ. The CDR3, as DNA: TGCGCCAGCAGCTTGTGGGGCGTCGATAATTCACCCCTCCACTTT. Protein product: CASSLWGVDNSPLHF.

The rearrangement links TRBV5-4 to TRBJ1-1, with TRBD1 matching 7 bases. CDR3 length: 14 amino acids. Looked up from germline, CDR1 is SGHNT and CDR2 is YYREEE (reference sequence). Unmatched junction bases numbered 4, after V lost 4 bases and J lost 1 base. The CDR3 region is CASSRTGQNTEAFF. In DNA, the CDR3 is TGTGCCAGCAGCCGGACAGGACAGAACACTGAAGCTTTCTTT.

This sequence joins TRBV30 and TRBJ1-1; the D gene is possibly TRBD1 (6 bases). Germline V CDR1 and CDR2: GTSNPN, SVGIG (reference sequence). This CDR3 comprises 12 residues. V was shortened by 2 bases and J by 6 bases, with 10 bases between the two germline ends. The CDR3: CAWSTQGSEAFF. DNA for the CDR3: TGTGCCTGGAGTACACAGGGTTCTGAAGCTTTCTTT.

The V gene is TRBV5-1, the J gene TRBJ2-2; D unclear. The CDR3 totals 15 residues. The germline gives CDR1 SGHRS, CDR2 YFSETQ. Trimming removed 4 bases at V and 2 bases at J, with 12 bases between. CDR3 protein: CASSPTELNTGELFF. The CDR3 DNA reads as TGCGCCAGCAGCCCCACAGAGTTAAACACCGGGGAGCTGTTTTTT.

J is TRBJ1-4 and V is TRBV5-1; 8 nucleotides align to TRBD1. The CDR3 length is 15 residues. Germline assignment: CDR1 SGHRS and CDR2 YFSETQ. J was trimmed by 6 bases and V by 1 base; bases with no gene match: 5. As DNA, the CDR3 is TGCGCCAGCAGCTTGTCGGCAGGGGGCTATGAAAAACTGTTTTTT. Amino acids: CASSLSAGGYEKLFF.

This chain uses TRBV24-1 with TRBJ1-4, with 8 bases matching TRBD1. With V trimmed by 4 bases and J by 7 bases, 4 bases remained unmatched. Germline assignment: CDR1 KGHDR and CDR2 SFDVKD. CDR3 length: 14 amino acids. This CDR3 reads CATSETGAGEKLFF. The CDR3 DNA reads TGTGCCACCAGTGAGACAGGGGCCGGTGAAAAACTGTTTTTT.

This chain connects TRBV19 to TRBJ2-1, with 10 bases that match TRBD2. Germline lookup yields CDR1 LNHDA and CDR2 SQIVND (reference sequence). V shed 8 bases and J 3 bases; nucleotides not matched to a gene: 4. The CDR3 contains 14 residues. The CDR3 DNA follows: TGTGCCAGTGGTGCTAGCGGGGGCTACAATGAGCAGTTCTTC. Residues: CASGASGGYNEQFF.

The chain recombines TRBV5-1 with TRBJ2-7; TRBD1 matches 9 bases. V gave up 0 bases and J gave up 7 bases; unmatched junction bases: 2. Germline lookup yields CDR1 SGHRS and CDR2 YFSETQ. The CDR3 loop spans 13 amino acids. CDR3 loop: CASSLGTGAEQYF. CDR3 in DNA: TGCGCCAGCAGCTTGGGGACAGGGGCTGAGCAGTACTTC.

The chain joins TRBV29-1 to TRBJ2-3; 7 nucleotides agree with TRBD2. Germline V gene lookup returns CDR1 SQVTM and CDR2 ANQGSEA. Trimming took 0 bases from V and 2 from J; bases not matched to a gene: 11. The CDR3 is 17 amino acids. The CDR3 reads CSVEDTFGRDYTDTQYF. The CDR3 DNA reads as TGCAGCGTTGAAGATACTTTCGGACGGGACTACACAGATACGCAGTATTTT.

The CDR3 DNA sequence: TGTGCCAGCAGTTTCCAGGACAGGGGGCCCTACGAGCAGTACTTC. Translated, it gives CASSFQDRGPYEQYF. This chain links TRBV28 with TRBJ2-7; 11 positions agree with TRBD1. CDR3 length equals 15 residues. Germline V lookup: CDR1 MDHEN, CDR2 SYDVKM. J lost 2 bases, V lost 3 bases, and 3 bases had no gene match.

The chain is built from TRBV27 and TRBJ1-2; weak D call: TRBD1 (5 bases). This CDR3 comprises 13 residues. Trimming removed 3 bases from V and 4 bases from J, with 9 bases in between. Germline lookup yields CDR1 MNHEY and CDR2 SMNVEV (reference sequence). The CDR3 region has the DNA TGTGCCAGCAGTTTCAGGGTCGGCTATGGCTACACCTTC. It encodes CASSFRVGYGYTF.

The chain employs TRBV10-1 and TRBJ1-1; possible D gene TRBD1, 6 bases. The CDR3 length is 17 residues. V lost 1 base to trimming and J lost 1 base, with 16 bases between them. The V gene's germline CDR1 is WNHNN and CDR2 SYGVQD (reference sequence). CDR3: CASSELNREQGNTEAFF. The CDR3 DNA reads TGCGCCAGCAGTGAGTTAAACCGGGAACAGGGGAACACTGAAGCTTTCTTT.

This clone was counted a single time. The chain recombines TRBV5-1 with TRBJ2-3; TRBD2 matches at 9 bases. Germline lookup yields CDR1 SGHRS and CDR2 YFSETQ. CDR3 length: 13 residues. V was pared by 8 bases and J by 5 bases, with 6 bases of the junction left unmatched. CDR3 DNA sequence: TGCGCCAGTCAGCGGGGGGCAAGAGATACGCAGTATTTT. This codes for CASQRGARDTQYF.